This T cell receptor beta chain was recovered during a study of shared clonotypes between healthy human individuals (TCRdb year 2020). In the study overall: A few men and two women, aged 18 to 49 years, made up the cohort. To increase sequencing depth and limit assay-specific biases, TCR repertoire library preparation and sequencing were carried out by different laboratories using diverse techniques. For each donor, CD4 naive and CD4 memory were each given three plates, CD8 naive was given two plates, and CD8 memory was given one plate. Between about 0.85 and 10 billion PBMCs per donor were obtained by leukapheresis. To estimate repertoire size and how much clonotypes are shared between individuals, the study performed deep sequencing of blood TCR repertoires from a few healthy adults.

Overall study outcomes, separate from this receptor: Because the study included only a small number of donors, the genetic and exposure-history diversity represented was limited. About 5% of naive CD4, roughly 3.6% of naive CD8, roughly 2.4% of memory CD4, and approximately 0.39% of memory CD8 clonotypes were shared across four donors. Sampling was restricted to blood, and TCR repertoires in tissues likely differ from the TCR repertoires found in blood. Even with the large sequencing depth, rarefaction of the sorted-subset datasets indicated that sequencing was incomplete. Higher generation probabilities were observed for clonotypes shared by all four sorted-subset donors than for non-shared clonotypes. Based on pairwise subsampling, the degree of clonotype sharing among donors was expected to be affected by sequencing depth. Larger estimated clonotype richness was generally found for naive subsets than for memory subsets.

As for this clone: Its antigen is not yet known. Per-base qualities were not stored, and no clone one base away is much larger.

V is cut back by 2 bases and J by 2 bases, with 6 bases in the junction unmatched. Reading from cysteine to phenylalanine, the CDR3 counts 16 amino acids. The retained sequence is limited to the CDR3, 48 bases, with the frame set at the first base. CDR1 is given as SGHVS and CDR2 as FQNEAQ, both from the germline V gene. CD8 naive samples consisted of CD45RO-negative cells that were positively selected for CCR7, yielding a CD45RA+CCR7+ population without TemRA cells. Donors were healthy HIV-negative adults with no recently reported acute infections or vaccinations. All donors were Caucasian adults living in Nashville, Tennessee, USA. After blood collection by leukapheresis, PBMCs were isolated using Ficoll-Histopaque density gradient centrifugation and then cryopreserved in the vapor phase of liquid nitrogen. Purity and quantity of every magnetically sorted T cell population were checked by analytical flow cytometry. Genomic DNA was isolated from each sorted fraction and quantified by UV absorbance on a Nanodrop 2000c.

Using the deep immunoSEQ assay, multiplex PCR amplified TCR CDR3 regions from genomic DNA. Genomic DNA extracted from each cell subset was distributed evenly over all wells of several immunoSEQ 96-well plates, and each plate served as one replicate. For sorted subsets, each replicate PCR was loaded with approximately 190 ng genomic DNA, equivalent to 25,000 to 30,000 T cell genomes. Purified libraries were measured with a Qubit 3.0 fluorometer, size-checked on a Bioanalyzer 2100, and measured again with the KAPA Library Quantification kit. Each immunoSEQ 96-well plate was sequenced on its own single-read 150-cycle Illumina NextSeq 550 flow cell. The authors' analysis ran thus. The immunoSEQ output contained only junctional sequences without quality scores, so filtering could not match that applied to full-length reads. To assign V/J genes and CDR3, sequences were annotated against IMGT germline references using PyIR, a Python wrapper for IgBLAST v1.9. Any read was removed if the V/J assignment was weak (E-value above 1e-6), the CDR3 was missing, or the read contained stop codons, out-of-frame junctions, or ambiguous translated residues. A V3J clonotype was defined by an identical inferred V gene, J gene, and CDR3 amino acid sequence. The percentage overlap between two repertoires was calculated by dividing the number of shared unique clonotypes by the size of the smaller repertoire. Richness of each repertoire was evaluated using RTK rarefaction, the Chao1 estimator, and Recon v2.1 estimates of unobserved clonotypes. Generation probabilities for all TCRbeta clonotypes obtained by the gDNA method from a handful of donors were computed using OLGA. Not all clones reach the TCRdb copy of this immuneACCESS table, which keeps in-frame sequences only. Checked studies attribute under half of the gap to unresolved V genes and leave the rest unexplained. That table is the source of V, J and clone size, and D and trimming were worked out from the DNA. The sample table contains about 2.2 million clones; only one count was recorded for approximately 94% of them. About 1.5% of the sample comes from the top ten.

Recombination joined TRBV7-8 with TRBJ2-1; 7 bases in the middle match TRBD2. The TCR was taken from a man in his late teens or twenties in good health. Some clones in this sample may be carry-over from other donors' samples. The sequencing input was naive CD8+ T cells from PBMCs. According to the study, the label for this sample's cell subset or site signals: CD45RA+CCR7+. Read as DNA, the sequence is TGTGCCAGCAGCTTATTGCGGGGAGGGGCCTACAATGAGCAGTTCTTC. Protein translation: CASSLLRGGAYNEQFF. With the rest looked up from the reference TRBV7-8 and TRBJ2-1 genes rather than sequenced, the full variable domain is GAGVSQSPRYKVAKRGQDVALRCDPISGHVSLFWYQQALGQGPEFLTYFQNEAQLDKSGLPSDRFFAERPEGSVSTLKIQRTQQEDSAVYLCASSLLRGGAYNEQFFGPGTRLTVL.